The source of this T cell receptor beta chain is a study of chemoradiotherapy in HPV16-positive cancers. Turning to the study itself: Functional T-cell assays on a couple of HPV16-positive patients' cells defined candidate HPV-specific clones and common TCR motifs. General study results and limits: During treatment, candidate HPV-specific clones and E7-related motifs expanded in tumor.

On this clone itself: Its antigen is not known.

From germline, CDR1 is LNHDA and CDR2 SQIVND (reference sequence). Germline trimming cut 6 bases from V and 7 bases from J; bases unmatched to any gene: 11. The CDR3 length is 15 residues. Repeated repertoire sampling spanned the course of chemoradiotherapy. Libraries were prepared by immunoSEQ multiplex PCR; TCRdb keeps only in-frame clonotypes and omits some of them. Found here are tens of thousands of clones, about 93% of them singletons; the top ten hold about a sixth. The chain couples TRBV19 to TRBJ1-4, with 7 bases fitting TRBD1. This TCR was sampled from a human donor with HPV-associated anogenital cancer. The material was blood, obtained from a patient who underwent chemoradiotherapy. The CDR3: CASSTLRGVSEKLFF. Here the CDR3 DNA reads TGTGCCAGTAGCACCCTCAGGGGGGTGAGTGAAAAACTGTTTTTT. Complete variable domain (other parts from reference TRBV19 and TRBJ1-4): DGGITQSPKYLFRKEGQNVTLSCEQNLNHDAMYWYRQDPGQGLRLIYYSQIVNDFQKGDIAEGYSVSREKKESFPLTVTSAQKNPTAFYLCASSTLRGVSEKLFFGSGTQLSVL.